This TCR beta chain was obtained from a study of cytomegalovirus exposure and HLA in healthy donors. Study conclusions and caveats: Apparent HLA restriction characterized most CMV-associated TCR beta chains in a later analysis.

60 Vbeta and 13 Jbeta primers were used in PCR. Measured with immunoSEQ multiplex PCR; TCRdb has only the in-frame clones, and not every one. The data show 100,000 or so clones, approximately 78% seen once. With regard to this clone: The antigen is not known.

V lost 0 bases, J lost 5 bases, and 3 bases stayed unmatched. Germline V gene lookup returns CDR1 LNHNV and CDR2 YYDKDF (reference sequence). The CDR3 has 15 residues. This chain uses TRBV15 with TRBJ1-2; 10 bases map to TRBD1. Sequencing was carried out using PBMCs. The receptor was isolated from a man in his forties or fifties in good health and CMV-seronegative. CDR3 protein: CATSREGQGIYGYTF. Written as DNA, the CDR3 is TGTGCCACCAGCAGAGAGGGACAGGGGATATATGGCTACACCTTC.